These T cell receptor beta chains were read from a single sample in a study of blood T cell repertoires in COVID-19. TCRdb keeps only in-frame clones here, not all; method: immunoSEQ multiplex PCR. The data show about 220,000 clones, with around 83% seen just once and under 2.5% held by the top ten. Sequenced: peripheral blood. These TCRs come from a man aged 40-55 years who had recovered from COVID-19. The CDR3 runs from the conserved cysteine through the conserved F or W. A D gene is named only where the DNA matches it firmly. Some rows have no size entry. The others give once, few or many, or a class for an expanded clone.

D | J | V | size | DNA | CDR3
- | TRBJ1-2 | TRBV7-9 | - | TGTGCCAGCAGCGACCGGGACAACGGACCCTATGGCTACACCTTC | CASSDRDNGPYGYTF
TRBD2 | TRBJ2-1 | TRBV20-1 | - | TGCAGTGCTAGTCCCAGCGGGGAGGCAAATGAGCAGTTCTTC | CSASPSGEANEQFF
- | TRBJ2-4 | TRBV20-1 | - | TGCAGTGCTAGAAACAGTGGCATTCAGTACTTC | CSARNSGIQYF
- | TRBJ2-7 | TRBV7-2 | once | TGTGCCAGCAGCAGCCGAGGGGGGAGGGCCGTCTCCTACGAGCAGTACTTC | CASSSRGGRAVSYEQYF
TRBD2 | TRBJ2-7 | TRBV7-6 | - | TGTGCCAGCAGCTTAGGTTCTCGGCTAGCGGGAGCGAGCTACGAGCAGTACTTC | CASSLGSRLAGASYEQYF
- | TRBJ2-7 | TRBV30 | once | TGTGCCTGGCGACCCGGGACTTCCTACGAGCAGTACTTC | CAWRPGTSYEQYF
- | TRBJ2-7 | TRBV5-6 | - | TGTGCCAGCAGCTTGTGGAGCTCCTACGAGCAGTACTTC | CASSLWSSYEQYF
TRBD1 | TRBJ2-1 | TRBV19 | few | TGTGCCAGTAGTATAGAAGGGACAGGCTCCTACAATGAGCAGTTCTTC | CASSIEGTGSYNEQFF
- | TRBJ1-1 | TRBV9 | - | TGTGCCAGCAGCGTAGCTACAGGGTACACTGAAGCTTTCTTT | CASSVATGYTEAFF
TRBD1 | TRBJ2-3 | TRBV29-1 | many | TGCAGCGCGGAAACAGGGGGGGATACGCAGTATTTT | CSAETGGDTQYF
- | TRBJ2-3 | TRBV25-1 | - | TGTGCCAGCAGGAGCGGAACTAGCACAGATACGCAGTATTTT | CASRSGTSTDTQYF
- | TRBJ2-2 | TRBV4-3 | - | TGCGCCAGCAGCCAAATCTACGGGTCCCACACCGGGGAGCTGTTTTTT | CASSQIYGSHTGELFF
- | TRBJ1-2 | TRBV29-1 | - | TGCAGCGTTGGAGGGGACACGCACCTTGCCTATGGCTACACCTTC | CSVGGDTHLAYGYTF
- | TRBJ1-2 | TRBV30 | - | TGTGCCTGGAGTGTAAAGTTGGCTGGGGCAAGTCTCTATGGCTACACCTTC | CAWSVKLAGASLYGYTF
- | TRBJ2-7 | TRBV9 | - | TGTGCCAGCAGCCTAGGGAGCGGTGGCTACGAGCAGTACTTC | CASSLGSGGYEQYF
- | TRBJ2-6 | TRBV4-3 | few | TGCGCCAGCAGCCAGGACAAGGGGTCTGGGGCCAACGTCCTGACTTTC | CASSQDKGSGANVLTF
- | TRBJ1-1 | TRBV12-5 | - | TGTGCTAGTGAGACGGGCAGGCCCTCTCAGGGGAACACTGAAGCTTTCTTT | CASETGRPSQGNTEAFF
TRBD1 | TRBJ1-2 | TRBV5-1 | - | TGCGCCAGCAGCCTATCGACAGGGACCTATGGCTACACCTTC | CASSLSTGTYGYTF
- | TRBJ2-3 | TRBV5-1 | few | TGCGCCAGCAGCTTGGCCGATAGCGGTAGCACAGATACGCAGTATTTT | CASSLADSGSTDTQYF
- | TRBJ1-1 | TRBV15 | - | TGTGCCACCAGCAGAGATGGTCCACGCAGGGGTGACGCTGAAGCTTTCTTT | CATSRDGPRRGDAEAFF
- | TRBJ2-7 | TRBV4-3 | - | TGCGCCAGCAGCCAAGGGCGACAGACCTACGAGCAGTACTTC | CASSQGRQTYEQYF
- | TRBJ1-1 | TRBV19 | few | TGTGCCAGTAGTATAGTTCGGGGGAACACTGAAGCTTTCTTT | CASSIVRGNTEAFF
TRBD2 | TRBJ2-3 | TRBV2 | many | TGTGCCAGCCCGGGCCCTAGCGGGCATAGCACAGATACGCAGTATTTT | CASPGPSGHSTDTQYF
- | TRBJ2-7 | TRBV2 | - | TGTGCCAGCAGGGCTAGCGTGAGCTCCTACGAGCAGTACTTC | CASRASVSSYEQYF
TRBD2 | TRBJ2-7 | TRBV2 | once | TGTGCCAGCATCGGCGGGAGGGCCGGGGGCGGCGAGCAGTACTTC | CASIGGRAGGGEQYF
- | TRBJ1-2 | TRBV19 | - | TGTGCCAGTAGTATAGTCCCGGGTACGGTTCAAAGAGATGGCTACACCTTC | CASSIVPGTVQRDGYTF
- | TRBJ1-6 | TRBV6-1 | - | TGTGCCAGCAGTGAGGAGGGTGGTTCACCCCTCCACTTT | CASSEEGGSPLHF
- | TRBJ2-7 | TRBV20-1 | - | TGCAGTGCTAGTCGCGGCGACCGTTACGGCGAGCAGTACTTC | CSASRGDRYGEQYF
TRBD1 | TRBJ2-7 | TRBV7-2 | once | TGTGCCAGCAGCCAGACAGGGGGCCTTTCCTACGAGCAGTACTTC | CASSQTGGLSYEQYF
- | TRBJ2-5 | TRBV2 | - | TGTGCCAGCAGGAGAAGCCGGGACTTGCGTAAGACCCAGTACTTC | CASRRSRDLRKTQYF
- | TRBJ1-4 | TRBV9 | once | TGTGCCAGCAGCCGCTCTGGGACACCAACTAATGAAAAACTGTTTTTT | CASSRSGTPTNEKLFF
TRBD2 | TRBJ2-1 | TRBV9 | - | TGTGCCAGCAGCGCCAGACTAGCGGGAGAGCAGTTCTTC | CASSARLAGEQFF
TRBD1 | TRBJ1-2 | TRBV18 | - | TGTGCCAGCTCTTACGGGACAGGGGGTGATGGCTACACCTTC | CASSYGTGGDGYTF
TRBD1 | TRBJ2-7 | TRBV7-9 | - | TGTGCCAGCAGCTTAAAGGGACAGGGATACGAGCAGTACTTC | CASSLKGQGYEQYF
- | TRBJ2-7 | TRBV6-5 | - | TGTGCCAGCAGCTCGAAGAGCGCGTCCTACGAGCAGTACTTC | CASSSKSASYEQYF
- | TRBJ1-2 | TRBV5-1 | - | TGCGCCAGCAGCTTGGGGGGAGGACACGGTGGCTACACCTTC | CASSLGGGHGGYTF
TRBD1 | TRBJ1-1 | TRBV7-2 | - | TGTGCCAGCAGCTTATTGGGGACAGGGGGATACACTGAAGCTTTCTTT | CASSLLGTGGYTEAFF
- | TRBJ2-3 | TRBV9 | - | TGTGCCAGCAGCGTAGATAGCGCAGATACGCAGTATTTT | CASSVDSADTQYF
- | TRBJ1-1 | TRBV7-8 | - | TGTGCCAGCCATCCTGGGGGGGGAGGGAACACTGAAGCTTTCTTT | CASHPGGGGNTEAFF
TRBD1 | TRBJ1-2 | TRBV19 | - | TGTGCCAGTAGGGGACAGGTCTATGGCTACACCTTC | CASRGQVYGYTF
- | TRBJ2-5 | TRBV27 | - | TGTGCCAGCAGGGTTCTCACCACCGCACAGGGTGCCCAAGAGACCCAGTACTTC | CASRVLTTAQGAQETQYF
TRBD2 | TRBJ2-5 | TRBV5-1 | - | TGCGCCAGCAGCTTAAGGACTAGTGTGAAAGAGACCCAGTACTTC | CASSLRTSVKETQYF
TRBD1 | TRBJ2-6 | TRBV5-4 | - | TGTGCCAGCAGCTTAGGACAGGGAGCTGGGGCCAACGTCCTGACTTTC | CASSLGQGAGANVLTF
TRBD1 | TRBJ1-1 | TRBV9 | - | TGTGCCAGCAGCCCTCGGCGACAGGGGATTAGGACTGAAGCTTTCTTT | CASSPRRQGIRTEAFF
- | TRBJ2-2 | TRBV7-2 | - | TGTGCCAGCAGTTTGAGGGTGGGCACCGGGGAGCTGTTTTTT | CASSLRVGTGELFF
TRBD1 | TRBJ1-5 | TRBV3-1/TRBV3-2 | - | TGTGCCAGCAGTCGGGGACAGAGCAATCAGCCCCAGCATTTT | CASSRGQSNQPQHF
TRBD1 | TRBJ2-5 | TRBV11-2 | - | TGTGCCAGCAGCTTAGGAGGCGGCAGGGGGTTAGAGACCCAGTACTTC | CASSLGGGRGLETQYF
- | TRBJ1-2 | TRBV10-1 | - | TGCGCCAGCACTCTCGGCAGGGCCTATGGCTACACCTTC | CASTLGRAYGYTF
TRBD1 | TRBJ1-1 | TRBV29-1 | - | TGCAGCGTTGTCAGGGGGGTGAACACTGAAGCTTTCTTT | CSVVRGVNTEAFF
TRBD1 | TRBJ1-6 | TRBV19 | - | TGTGCCAGTAGCCTGGGACAGAATTCACCCCTCCACTTT | CASSLGQNSPLHF
TRBD1 | TRBJ2-7 | TRBV7-8 | - | TGTGCCAGCAGCTCCCTGGACAGGGCGGGCTACGAGCAGTACTTC | CASSSLDRAGYEQYF
TRBD1 | TRBJ1-4 | TRBV11-2 | - | TGTGCCAGCAGCTTATTACAGGGGGCGGGCGAAAAACTGTTTTTT | CASSLLQGAGEKLFF
TRBD1 | TRBJ2-3 | TRBV9 | - | TGTGCCAGCAGCGACGACAGGGCGGTGACAGATACGCAGTATTTT | CASSDDRAVTDTQYF
- | TRBJ2-2 | TRBV9 | - | TGTGCCAGCAGCGTAGCTTTCGCGGGGGCTCACACCGGGGAGCTGTTTTTT | CASSVAFAGAHTGELFF
- | TRBJ2-5 | TRBV19 | - | TGTGCCAGTAGTATATCCAGGGGAAGTACGGAAGAGACCCAGTACTTC | CASSISRGSTEETQYF
TRBD1 | TRBJ2-7 | TRBV3-1/TRBV3-2 | - | TGTGCCAGCAGCCTCACTTCGACAGGGGGCTACGAGCAGTACTTC | CASSLTSTGGYEQYF
TRBD2 | TRBJ2-3 | TRBV15 | - | TGTGCCACCAGCAGCAGCGGGGGGGCTAGCACAGATACGCAGTATTTT | CATSSSGGASTDTQYF